The rows below give T cell receptor beta chains drawn from one sample of a study of T cell responses to AZD1222 COVID-19 vaccine. Profiling relied on immunoSEQ multiplex PCR, and the TCRdb table lists in-frame clones only, not all of them. The profile shows around 100,000 clones, 88% of them singletons. The sample in question was peripheral blood, obtained on day 0 of AZD1222 vaccination. The receptors stem from an adult in good health. Each CDR3 is given with its conserved first and last residue. D genes are given only for firm matches. Expanded clones are given a class, and other clones once, few, many or no size at all.

clone_size | j_call | v_call | d_call | cdr3_nt | cdr3_aa
few | TRBJ2-6 | TRBV18 | NA | TGTGCCAGCTCACCACACCCGAACTGGGCCAACGTCCTGACTTTC | CASSPHPNWANVLTF
NA | TRBJ1-6 | TRBV7-2 | NA | TGTGCCAGCAGCTTAGTCAGAGATTCACCCCTCCACTTT | CASSLVRDSPLHF
few | TRBJ1-4 | TRBV28 | NA | TGTGCCAGCAGTCTCCCAAAAGCAACTAATGAAAAACTGTTTTTT | CASSLPKATNEKLFF
NA | TRBJ1-1 | TRBV25-1 | NA | TGTGCCAGCAGTGAAAGGACCTTGACTGAAGCTTTCTTT | CASSERTLTEAFF
NA | TRBJ2-1 | TRBV4-2 | TRBD2 | TGTGCCAGCAGCCAACCCGGGACTAGCGGTCACAATGAGCAGTTCTTC | CASSQPGTSGHNEQFF
NA | TRBJ2-5 | TRBV28 | TRBD2 | TGTGCCAGCAGCCAAAGGGTCGGGGGGAAGACCCAGTACTTC | CASSQRVGGKTQYF
NA | TRBJ2-1 | TRBV9 | TRBD2 | TGTGCCAGCAGCCCAATAGCGGGGGGGAACAATGAGCAGTTCTTC | CASSPIAGGNNEQFF
NA | TRBJ2-2 | TRBV28 | TRBD1 | TGTGCCAGCAGTATCACAGGGGATGGTACCGGGGAGCTGTTTTTT | CASSITGDGTGELFF
few | TRBJ2-7 | TRBV7-2 | TRBD2 | TGTGCCAGCAGCCCTAGGACTAGCGGGGGTTACGAGCAGTACTTC | CASSPRTSGGYEQYF
NA | TRBJ2-1 | TRBV4-1 | NA | TGCGCCAGCGAAACGGGCAGACTGGGGGTCGTCAATGAGCAGTTCTTC | CASETGRLGVVNEQFF
NA | TRBJ1-1 | TRBV28 | TRBD1 | TGTGCCAGCAAGGCCCAGGGGGCTCAATATGCTGAAGCTTTCTTT | CASKAQGAQYAEAFF
NA | TRBJ2-2 | TRBV5-1 | NA | TGCGCCAGCAGCCTGGGAACGGCGAACACCGGGGAGCTGTTTTTT | CASSLGTANTGELFF
NA | TRBJ2-7 | TRBV28 | NA | TGTGCCAGCATTAAGTGGACAGATCCCTACGAGCAGTACTTC | CASIKWTDPYEQYF
NA | TRBJ1-2 | TRBV28 | TRBD1 | TGTGCGAACAGGGGGGAAATTAACGGCTACACCTTC | CANRGEINGYTF
NA | TRBJ2-3 | TRBV9 | TRBD2 | TGTGCCAGCAGCGTAATTAGCGGGGGGGTTGCAGATACGCAGTATTTT | CASSVISGGVADTQYF
NA | TRBJ1-5 | TRBV4-1 | NA | TGCGCCAGCAGCCAAGCATGGGTAAGCAATCAGCCCCAGCATTTT | CASSQAWVSNQPQHF
NA | TRBJ1-5 | TRBV27 | NA | TGTGCCAGCAGTTTAGTGGGGGTTGTAGGTCAGCCCCAGCATTTT | CASSLVGVVGQPQHF
NA | TRBJ1-5 | TRBV28 | TRBD1 | TGTGCCAGCAGTTCCCTGGGACAGGGGGCAAGGAATCAGCCCCAGCATTTT | CASSSLGQGARNQPQHF
NA | TRBJ1-3 | TRBV5-1 | NA | TGCGCCAGCAGCTCAGGCCTTGATGGAAACACCATATATTTT | CASSSGLDGNTIYF
once | TRBJ2-7 | TRBV14 | NA | TGTGCCAGCAGCCAAGTTGTTTATTACGAGCAGTACTTC | CASSQVVYYEQYF
NA | TRBJ2-2 | TRBV15 | NA | TGTGCCACCAGCGGCCAGGGTTCCACCGGGGAGCTGTTTTTT | CATSGQGSTGELFF
NA | TRBJ1-3 | TRBV7-6 | NA | TGTGCCAGCAGCCCCGACTGGGGTAGAAACACCATATATTTT | CASSPDWGRNTIYF
NA | TRBJ2-1 | TRBV13 | NA | TGTGCCAGCAGCTCAGAGGGGAGAGGGCAGTTCTTC | CASSSEGRGQFF
NA | TRBJ2-3 | TRBV24-1 | NA | TGTGCCACCAGTGCTGTCCCCGGAGACAAGAAACCAGATACGCAGTATTTT | CATSAVPGDKKPDTQYF
few | TRBJ1-1 | TRBV10-1 | NA | TGCGCCAGCAGTGCCCGCGGGACGAGTCTAAGGGGAGCTTTCTTT | CASSARGTSLRGAFF
NA | TRBJ1-2 | TRBV6-5 | TRBD1 | TGTGCCAGCAGGAACAGGGGCGACGCTAACTATGGCTACACCTTC | CASRNRGDANYGYTF
few | TRBJ2-1 | TRBV4-2 | TRBD2 | TGTGCCAGCAGCCAAGAGCTAGCGGAGAGCAATGAGCAGTTCTTC | CASSQELAESNEQFF
NA | TRBJ2-3 | TRBV28 | NA | TGTGCCAGCAAGGAGGGTGCGACAGATACGCAGTATTTT | CASKEGATDTQYF
NA | TRBJ2-1 | TRBV27 | TRBD2 | TGTGCCAGCAGTTTACGACTAGCGGGAGCCTACAATGAGCAGTTCTTC | CASSLRLAGAYNEQFF
NA | TRBJ2-3 | TRBV7-2 | TRBD2 | TGTGCCAGCAGCACCCGACTAGCGGGAGGGGGAGATACGCAGTATTTT | CASSTRLAGGGDTQYF
NA | TRBJ2-7 | TRBV27 | TRBD1 | TGTGCCAGCAGTTACCGGACAGGGGGCTCCTACGAGCAGTACTTC | CASSYRTGGSYEQYF
NA | TRBJ2-7 | TRBV21-1 | NA | TGTGCCAGCAGTTACGACAAGGACGCTTACGAGCAGTACTTC | CASSYDKDAYEQYF
once | TRBJ2-3 | TRBV10-3 | TRBD2 | TGTGCCATCAGTGAGTTGGCAGGGAGGGCAGATACGCAGTATTTT | CAISELAGRADTQYF
NA | TRBJ2-7 | TRBV27 | NA | TGTGCCAGCAAGGGTCGGCCCTGGGAGCAGTACTTC | CASKGRPWEQYF
NA | TRBJ2-1 | TRBV28 | NA | TGTGCCAGCAGTTTAATCGGCTCCTACAATGAGCAGTTCTTC | CASSLIGSYNEQFF
NA | TRBJ2-5 | TRBV6-5 | TRBD1 | TGTGCCAGCAGTCGACAGGGGGCGCGGGAGACCCAGTACTTC | CASSRQGARETQYF
NA | TRBJ2-7 | TRBV7-2 | TRBD2 | TGTGCCAGCAGCTTGACTAGCGGGGTCTACGAGCAGTACTTC | CASSLTSGVYEQYF
NA | TRBJ2-2 | TRBV5-1 | TRBD1 | TGCGCCAGCAGCTTGGATGGACAGGGGGACGGGGAGCTGTTTTTT | CASSLDGQGDGELFF
NA | TRBJ2-7 | TRBV6-5 | TRBD2 | TGTGCCTCCAGAAATAGCGGGGGCGAGCAGTACTTC | CASRNSGGEQYF
NA | TRBJ2-1 | TRBV21-1 | NA | TGTGCCAGCAGCACTTTCGGACTCGGCTACAATGAGCAGTTCTTC | CASSTFGLGYNEQFF
NA | TRBJ1-2 | TRBV7-9 | NA | TGTGCCAGCAGCTTAGCGGGACTCTATGGCTACACCTTC | CASSLAGLYGYTF